This T cell receptor beta chain was sequenced during a study of CD8 T cells in Susac syndrome. cDNA came from approximately 0.5 to 1 ug RNA primed by random hexamers. A single record per CDR3 protein comes from TCRdb applying MiXCR to the immunoSEQ multiplex PCR reads. The data show 80,000 to 90,000 distinct CDR3 sequences, with more than 85% seen just once and about 0.45% held by the top ten. Germline CDR1 reads SNHLY; CDR2 reads FYNNEI. This CDR3 has 18 amino acids. The V end lost 3 bases, the J end lost 2 bases, and 20 bases lay between the germline ends. The sequenced material came from CD8+ T cells from PBMCs. The receptor was derived from a human donor with Susac syndrome. The gene calls are TRBV2 and TRBJ1-5, with D perhaps TRBD1 (5 bases). CDR3: CASSDDREAIRGNQPQHF. The CDR3 DNA reads TGTGCCAGCAGTGATGACAGAGAGGCAATACGTGGCAATCAGCCCCAGCATTTT.